This T cell receptor (beta chain) was sequenced in a study of blood T cells in healthy people across ages. Overall study results and limits: Older age coincided with a roughly linear decline in TCR beta diversity per million T cells.

This clonotype has at least ten counts. The antigen remains unidentified. Primers used in a second PCR of about 6 to 11 cycles were a sample-barcoded 5' primer and a J-beta primer mix. Each cDNA was tagged by a template-switch adaptor containing 12 random nucleotides. TCRdb itself ran the 5' RACE reads through MiXCR, one entry per CDR3 protein. The sample lists about 1,800,000 distinct CDR3 sequences, roughly 28% seen once, with 7.7% in the top ten. Caucasian individuals from Russia who were healthy and aged roughly 6 to 90 acted as donors. The TCR was taken from a woman under 40 in good health. Sequenced input: blood.

The CDR3: CSARVGSSYGYTF. CDR3 in DNA: TGCAGTGCTAGAGTGGGATCGAGCTATGGCTACACCTTC. The chain recombines TRBV20-1 with TRBJ1-2, with D hard to call. Germline CDR1 reads DFQATT; CDR2 reads SNEGSKA (reference sequence). The CDR3 runs 13 residues. Trimming removed 1 base at V and 4 bases at J, with 10 bases between.